The text below deals with one T cell receptor (beta chain). The data were taken from a study of blood T cell repertoires in COVID-19. Assay used: immunoSEQ multiplex PCR; TCRdb lists only in-frame clones, some missing. This table has around 200,000 clones, roughly nine tenths appearing once. The clonotype was recovered from a woman aged 40 to 50 with acute COVID-19. Material: PBMCs or T cells enriched from blood (not recorded which).

Here the CDR3 DNA reads TGTGCCAGCAGGGCAGGGCATCAGCCCCAGCATTTT. Protein sequence: CASRAGHQPQHF. The chain joins TRBV2 to TRBJ1-5; tentative D call: TRBD1 (5 bases). This CDR3 spans 12 amino acids. V lost 6 bases and J 5 bases, leaving 8 bases between the germline ends. From germline, CDR1 is SNHLY and CDR2 FYNNEI. Combining the CDR3 with reference TRBV2 and TRBJ1-5 gives the whole variable domain EPEVTQTPSHQVTQMGQEVILRCVPISNHLYFYWYRQILGQKVEFLVSFYNNEISEKSEIFDDQFSVERPDGSNFTLKIRSTKLEDSAMYFCASRAGHQPQHFGDGTRLSIL.